This TCR beta chain was retrieved from a study of OX40 agonist ivuxolimab in advanced cancers. Study-wide background: Patients received ivuxolimab, an agonistic anti-OX40 (CD134) antibody. Whole-study results and caveats: More expanded clones were found, on average, in CD8+ than in CD4+ T cells.

For this clone: The antigen remains unidentified. The same CDR3 also results from other DNA sequences found in this sample.

Germline assignment: CDR1 SGHRS and CDR2 YFSETQ. V dropped 0 bases and J dropped 2 bases, with 9 bases sitting between them. This CDR3 is 14 amino acids long. If patients had autoimmune disease history or systemic immunosuppression, they were excluded. Repertoires were generated with immunoSEQ multiplex PCR, while TCRdb's copy carries only in-frame clones and drops some. Of more than 85,000 clones detected, 87% appear once; the ten largest clones hold over 0.4%. This clonotype was sampled from an adult with an advanced solid tumor such as melanoma, head and neck, liver or kidney cancer. V gene TRBV5-1 combines with J gene TRBJ2-7; possibly TRBD1 for D (5 bases). This material consisted of CD4+ or CD8+ T cells sorted from blood, taken in a trial of the OX40 agonist ivuxolimab. The CDR3 here is CASSLALGPYEQYF. CDR3 coding DNA: TGCGCCAGCAGCTTGGCACTGGGGCCCTACGAGCAGTACTTC.